This T cell receptor beta chain was observed in a study of blood T cells in healthy people across ages. The CDR3 has 16 amino acids. Trimming removed 0 bases from V and 7 bases from J, with 17 bases in between. Germline V gene data show CDR1 as SGHDN and CDR2 as FVKESK. A second 7 to 11 cycle PCR used barcoded and J-beta primers. TCRdb re-called the 5' RACE reads with MiXCR, one entry per CDR3 protein. This table has about 1,500,000 distinct CDR3 sequences, about 40% appearing once. What was sequenced was blood. This chain uses TRBV14 with TRBJ2-3; no firm D call. The clonotype originates from a woman aged 18-29 years in good health. The CDR3 DNA is TGTGCCAGCAGCCAAGAAGTGTTTGGGTCGGAGAATACGCAGTATTTT. Translation: CASSQEVFGSENTQYF.